Detailed here is one TCR beta chain. Its antigen is not identified. In germline, CDR1 is SQVTM, CDR2 ANQGSEA. V dropped 7 bases and J dropped 2 bases, with 17 bases sitting between them. This CDR3 comprises 15 residues. This sample was taken from a study of OX40 agonist ivuxolimab in advanced cancers. Systemic immunosuppression or autoimmune disease history was grounds to exclude patients. General study points: Within 6 weeks, CD4+ and CD8+ blood T cells expanded clonally at 0.1 to 3.0 mg/kg. Mean expanded clone counts were higher in CD8+ than CD4+ T cells.

Here immunoSEQ multiplex PCR was the method, and the copy in TCRdb shows in-frame clones only, minus some. The table shows more than 50,000 clones, with 84% occurring only once. The chain joins TRBV29-1 to TRBJ1-4, with D hard to call. The material was CD4+ or CD8+ T cells sorted from blood, obtained in a trial of the OX40 agonist ivuxolimab. This receptor was identified in an adult with an advanced solid tumor such as melanoma, head and neck, liver or kidney cancer. CDR3 DNA sequence: TGCAGCGCAACCATAGGGTGGACGACTAATGAAAAACTGTTTTTT. This translates into CSATIGWTTNEKLFF.